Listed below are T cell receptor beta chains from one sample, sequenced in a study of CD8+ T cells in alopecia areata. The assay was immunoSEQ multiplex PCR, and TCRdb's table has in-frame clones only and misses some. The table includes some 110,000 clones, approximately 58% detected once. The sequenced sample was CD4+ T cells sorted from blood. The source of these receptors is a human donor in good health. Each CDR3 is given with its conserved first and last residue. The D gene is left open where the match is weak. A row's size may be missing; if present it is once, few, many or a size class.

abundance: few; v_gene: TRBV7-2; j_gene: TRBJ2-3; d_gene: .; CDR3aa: CASSLADTQYF; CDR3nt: TGTGCCAGCAGCTTAGCAGATACGCAGTATTTT
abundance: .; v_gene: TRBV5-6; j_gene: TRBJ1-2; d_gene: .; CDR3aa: CASSLNYGYTF; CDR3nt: TGTGCCAGCAGCTTGAACTATGGCTACACCTTC
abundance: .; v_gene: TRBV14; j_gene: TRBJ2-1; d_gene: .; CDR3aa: CASAWDHNEQFF; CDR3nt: TGTGCCAGCGCTTGGGATCACAATGAGCAGTTCTTC
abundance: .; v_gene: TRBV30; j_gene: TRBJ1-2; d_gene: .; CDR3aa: CAWSGRYGYTF; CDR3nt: TGTGCCTGGAGTGGTCGGTATGGCTACACCTTC
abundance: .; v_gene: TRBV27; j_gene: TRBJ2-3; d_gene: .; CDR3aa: CASSLSPVDTQYF; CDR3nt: TGTGCCAGCAGTCTCAGTCCGGTAGATACGCAGTATTTT
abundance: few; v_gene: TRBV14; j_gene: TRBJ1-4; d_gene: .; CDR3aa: CASSQVRGGEKLFF; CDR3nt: TGTGCCAGCAGCCAAGTCCGGGGAGGTGAAAAACTGTTTTTT
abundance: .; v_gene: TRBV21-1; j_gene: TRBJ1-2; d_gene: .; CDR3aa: CASSTLSPWVDGYTF; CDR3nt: TGTGCCAGCAGCACTCTTTCTCCATGGGTTGATGGCTACACCTTC
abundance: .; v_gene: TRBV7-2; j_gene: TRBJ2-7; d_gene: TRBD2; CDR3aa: CASSSQTSFVAYEQYF; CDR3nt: TGTGCCAGCAGCTCTCAGACTAGCTTCGTCGCCTACGAGCAGTACTTC
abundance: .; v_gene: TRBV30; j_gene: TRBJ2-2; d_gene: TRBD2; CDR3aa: CAWSLLGTGGLFF; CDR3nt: TGTGCCTGGAGTTTACTAGGGACGGGGGGGCTGTTTTTT
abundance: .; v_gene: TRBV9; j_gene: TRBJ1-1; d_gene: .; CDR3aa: CASSAYYGGDPEAFF; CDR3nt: TGTGCCAGCAGCGCCTACTACGGGGGGGACCCTGAAGCTTTCTTT
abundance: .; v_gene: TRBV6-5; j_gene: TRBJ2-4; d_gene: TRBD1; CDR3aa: CASSRTGGTAQYF; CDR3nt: TGTGCCAGCAGTCGCACAGGGGGGACGGCTCAGTACTTC